The T cell receptor beta chain under discussion was sequenced for a study of T cell repertoires in cytomegalovirus infection. Findings and caveats of the study: Based on cumulative public TCR beta family frequency, carriers of CMV plus the relevant HLA were identified.

TCRdb passed the reads through MiXCR, listing each CDR3 protein once. The sample contains roughly 180,000 distinct CDR3 sequences, approximately 30% of which appear only once. This clonotype was seen only a few times. Its antigen remains unidentified. The CDR3 totals 13 residues. Trimming took off 2 bases at V and 2 bases at J, with 8 bases between the two ends. CDR1 is GTSNPN, CDR2 SVGIG, per germline (reference sequence). The sequenced material came from PBMCs. The chain combines TRBV30 with TRBJ2-3; D gene uncertain. The source is a human donor in good health (CMV status not recorded). Some clones in this sample may be carry-over from other donors' samples. The CDR3 DNA reads as TGTGCCTGGAGTCCGGGTTCCACAGATACGCAGTATTTT. It specifies CAWSPGSTDTQYF.